This TCR beta chain was sequenced in a study of shared clonotypes between healthy human individuals. Selected positively for CCR7 and CD45RO-negative, naive CD8 cells excluded terminally differentiated effector memory CD45RA+ cells. The germline V gene has CDR1 SGHNT and CDR2 YYREEE (reference sequence). V shed 4 bases and J 3 bases; nucleotides not matched to a gene: 5. The CDR3 runs 14 residues. Here immunoSEQ multiplex PCR was the method, and the copy in TCRdb shows in-frame clones only, minus some. This repertoire shows around 2.1 million clones, roughly 91% found once; its top ten account for 1.5% to 2%. This clone appeared a few times.

The rearrangement joins TRBV5-4 to TRBJ2-3, with TRBD2 identical over 7 bases. Sequenced input: naive CD8+ T cells from PBMCs. This sequence originates from a young man in good health. Some clones in this sample may be carry-over from other donors' samples. The CDR3 region has the DNA TGTGCCAGCAGCACGCGGGGGATAACAGATACGCAGTATTTT. It is translated as CASSTRGITDTQYF.